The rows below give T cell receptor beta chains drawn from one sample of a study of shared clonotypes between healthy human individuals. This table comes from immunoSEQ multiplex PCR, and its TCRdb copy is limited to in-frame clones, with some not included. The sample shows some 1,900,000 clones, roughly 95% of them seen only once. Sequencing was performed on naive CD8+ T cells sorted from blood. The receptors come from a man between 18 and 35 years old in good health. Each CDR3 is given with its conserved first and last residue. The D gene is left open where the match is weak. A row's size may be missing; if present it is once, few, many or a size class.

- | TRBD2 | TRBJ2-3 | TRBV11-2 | TGTGCCAGCAGCTTAACTAGCGACCTCACAGATACGCAGTATTTT | CASSLTSDLTDTQYF
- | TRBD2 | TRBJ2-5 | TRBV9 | TGTGCCAGCAGCAGCGGACTAGCGGGGGATGAGACCCAGTACTTC | CASSSGLAGDETQYF
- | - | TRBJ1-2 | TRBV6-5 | TGTGCCAGCAGCGTAGGGATCGGAAGGGGCTACACCTTC | CASSVGIGRGYTF
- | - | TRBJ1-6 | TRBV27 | TGTGCCAGCAGTCCCGGGACCCTCCACCCCCTCCACTTT | CASSPGTLHPLHF
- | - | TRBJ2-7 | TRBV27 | TGTGCCAGCCGCGAGACAGGCGGTGTTGTATCCACCGAGCAGTACTTC | CASRETGGVVSTEQYF
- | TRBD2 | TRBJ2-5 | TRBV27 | TGTGCCAGCAGTTTAGTGCCGGCTAGCGGGTTGGTCGAAGAGACCCAGTACTTC | CASSLVPASGLVEETQYF
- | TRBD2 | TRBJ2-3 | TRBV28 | TGTGCCAGCAGTTTCCTACTAGCGGGGGATGCAGATACGCAGTATTTT | CASSFLLAGDADTQYF
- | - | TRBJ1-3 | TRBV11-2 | TGTGCCAGCAGCACCCCGACAGGATCTGGAAACACCATATATTTT | CASSTPTGSGNTIYF
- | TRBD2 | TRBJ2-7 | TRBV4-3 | TGCGCCAGCAGCCAAGGACTAGCTCGGTTCGAGCAGTACTTC | CASSQGLARFEQYF
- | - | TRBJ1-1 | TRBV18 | TGTGCCAGCTCGCCTGATTCTTACGCTGAAGCTTTCTTT | CASSPDSYAEAFF
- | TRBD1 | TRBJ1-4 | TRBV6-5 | TGTGCCAGCAGTGGGGACAGCGATGAAAAACTGTTTTTT | CASSGDSDEKLFF
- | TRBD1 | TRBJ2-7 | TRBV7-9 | TGTGCCAGCAGCTTGGGACAGGGACGCACCTACGAGCAGTACTTC | CASSLGQGRTYEQYF
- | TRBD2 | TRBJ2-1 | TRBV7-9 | TGTGCCAGCAGCTTAGGGGCGGGAGGGCTCAATGAGCAGTTCTTC | CASSLGAGGLNEQFF
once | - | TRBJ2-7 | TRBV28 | TGTGCCAGCAGTTTAACTGGCTCCTACGAGCAGTACTTC | CASSLTGSYEQYF
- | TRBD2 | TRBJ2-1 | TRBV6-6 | TGTGCCAGCAGTTCGGGACTAGCGGGAATCTACAATGAGCAGTTCTTC | CASSSGLAGIYNEQFF
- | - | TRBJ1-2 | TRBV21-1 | TGTGCCAGCAGCAAAGAAAGTCAGGGAGGTAACTATGGCTACACCTTC | CASSKESQGGNYGYTF
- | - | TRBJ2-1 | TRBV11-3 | TGTGCCAGCAGCTCAACGGGGACCTACAATGAGCAGTTCTTC | CASSSTGTYNEQFF
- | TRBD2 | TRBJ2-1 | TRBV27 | TGTGCCAGCAGTGTGGGGACTAGCGGGAGGTTCGATGAGCAGTTCTTC | CASSVGTSGRFDEQFF
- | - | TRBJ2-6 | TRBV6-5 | TGTGCCAGCAGCCAGTTCTCTGGGGCCAACGTCCTGACTTTC | CASSQFSGANVLTF
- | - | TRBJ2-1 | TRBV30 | TGTGCCTGGAGTCCACAGAACAATGAGCAGTTCTTC | CAWSPQNNEQFF
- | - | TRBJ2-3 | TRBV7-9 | TGTGCCAGCGAAATAGATACGCAGTATTTT | CASEIDTQYF
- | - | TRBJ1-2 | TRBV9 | TGTGCCAGCAGCGTAGGCCTCGGGGGACATTCCTTC | CASSVGLGGHSF
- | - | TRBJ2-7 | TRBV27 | TGTGCCAGCAGTTTATCCGCGGGACAGCGAGACTACGAGCAGTACTTC | CASSLSAGQRDYEQYF
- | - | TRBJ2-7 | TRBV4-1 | TGCGCCAGCAGCCAGGCGGATGGGGCACCTCACTCCTACGAGCAGTACTTC | CASSQADGAPHSYEQYF
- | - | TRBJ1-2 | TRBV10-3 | TGTGCCATCAGGGGGACCGACAACTATGGCTACACCTTC | CAIRGTDNYGYTF
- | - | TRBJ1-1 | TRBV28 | TGTGCCAGCAGTTCCCGATCAGGGAGGGCCACTGAAGCTTTCTTT | CASSSRSGRATEAFF
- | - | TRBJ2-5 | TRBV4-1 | TGCGCCAGCAGCCAAGCGCCGCGAGGGGCGAAACAAGAGACCCAGTACTTC | CASSQAPRGAKQETQYF
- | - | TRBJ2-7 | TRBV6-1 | TGTGCCAGCAGTGACGAGGGACCCGAGCAGTACTTC | CASSDEGPEQYF
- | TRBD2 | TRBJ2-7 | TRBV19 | TGTGCCAGTAGTACCCTAGCGGGGGACTCCTACGAGCAGTACTTC | CASSTLAGDSYEQYF
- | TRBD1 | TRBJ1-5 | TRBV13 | TGTGCCAGCAGCTTCGAGTCAGGGGGATTGCATCAGCCCCAGCATTTT | CASSFESGGLHQPQHF
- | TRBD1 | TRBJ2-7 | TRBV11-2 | TGTGCCAGCAGCTTGTGGGGACAGCTGTACGAGCAGTACTTC | CASSLWGQLYEQYF
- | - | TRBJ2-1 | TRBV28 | TGTGCCAGCAGCTTCCGAGGGGTGAATGAGCAGTTCTTC | CASSFRGVNEQFF
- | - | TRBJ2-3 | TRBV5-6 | TGTGCCAGCAGCCCCCGGGACTGGATTCTTACTAGCACAGATACGCAGTATTTT | CASSPRDWILTSTDTQYF
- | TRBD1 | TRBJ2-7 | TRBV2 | TGTGCCAGCAGTTTCCGACAGGGTTCCTACGAGCAGTACTTC | CASSFRQGSYEQYF
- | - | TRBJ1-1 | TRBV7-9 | TGTGCCAGCAGCTTAGGGGGGCCACAATCCACTGAAGCTTTCTTT | CASSLGGPQSTEAFF
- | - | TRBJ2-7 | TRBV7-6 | TGTGCCAGCAGCTCACAGGGCTCCTACGAGCAGTACTTC | CASSSQGSYEQYF
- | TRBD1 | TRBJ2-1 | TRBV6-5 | TGTGCCAGCAGTTATGGGACAGGGGGCTCGAATGAGCAGTTCTTC | CASSYGTGGSNEQFF
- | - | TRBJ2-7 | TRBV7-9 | TGTGCCAGCAGCTTATACGACCCGTTCGGGTCCCTTTTCTACGAGCAGTACTTC | CASSLYDPFGSLFYEQYF
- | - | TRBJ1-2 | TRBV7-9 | TGTGCCAGCAGCCAATCGGGGGGATCTAACTATGGCTACACCTTC | CASSQSGGSNYGYTF
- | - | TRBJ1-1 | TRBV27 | TGTGCCAGCAGTTCCCCCCAGAGGGGGGACACTGAAGCTTTCTTT | CASSSPQRGDTEAFF
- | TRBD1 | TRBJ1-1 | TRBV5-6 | TGTGCCAGCAGCCGGGACAGCGGCTGGGGGAACACTGAAGCTTTCTTT | CASSRDSGWGNTEAFF
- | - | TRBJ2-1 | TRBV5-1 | TGCGCCAGCAGCTACTCGGGTGAGCAGTTCTTC | CASSYSGEQFF